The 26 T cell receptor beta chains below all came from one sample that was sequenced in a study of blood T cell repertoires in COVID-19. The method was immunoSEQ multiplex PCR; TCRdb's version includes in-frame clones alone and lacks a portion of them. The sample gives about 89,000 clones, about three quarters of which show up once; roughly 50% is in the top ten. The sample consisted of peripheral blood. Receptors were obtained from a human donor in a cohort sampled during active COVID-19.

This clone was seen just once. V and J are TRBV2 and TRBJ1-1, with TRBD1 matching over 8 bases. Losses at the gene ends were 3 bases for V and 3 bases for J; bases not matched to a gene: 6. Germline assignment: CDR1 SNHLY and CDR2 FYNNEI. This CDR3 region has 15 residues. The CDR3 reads CASSEAGGADTEAFF. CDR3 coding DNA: TGTGCCAGCAGTGAGGCAGGGGGCGCCGACACTGAAGCTTTCTTT.

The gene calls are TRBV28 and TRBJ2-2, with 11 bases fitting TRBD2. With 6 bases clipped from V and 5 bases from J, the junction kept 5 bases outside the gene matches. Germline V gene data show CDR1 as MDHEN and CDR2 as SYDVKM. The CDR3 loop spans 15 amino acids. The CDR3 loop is CASRYRLAGTGELFF. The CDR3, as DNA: TGTGCCAGCAGGTATCGACTAGCGGGGACCGGGGAGCTGTTTTTT.

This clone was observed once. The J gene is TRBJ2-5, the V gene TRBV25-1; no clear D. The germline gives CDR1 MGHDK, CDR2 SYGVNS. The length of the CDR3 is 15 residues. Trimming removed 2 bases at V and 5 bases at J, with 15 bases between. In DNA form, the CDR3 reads TGTGCCAGCAGTGAAAAAAACTGGTATGGTGAGACCCAGTACTTC. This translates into CASSEKNWYGETQYF.

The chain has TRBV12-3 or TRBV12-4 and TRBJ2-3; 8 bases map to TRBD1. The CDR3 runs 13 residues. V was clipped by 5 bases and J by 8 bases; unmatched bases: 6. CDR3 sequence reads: CASSQSTGGTQYF. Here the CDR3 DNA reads TGTGCCAGCAGTCAGAGCACAGGGGGTACGCAGTATTTT.

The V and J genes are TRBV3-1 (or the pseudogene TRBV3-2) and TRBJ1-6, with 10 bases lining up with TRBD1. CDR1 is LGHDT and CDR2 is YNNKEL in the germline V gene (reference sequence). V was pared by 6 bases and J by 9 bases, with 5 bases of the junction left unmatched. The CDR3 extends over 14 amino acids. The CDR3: CASSSGDRGSPLHF. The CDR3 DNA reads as TGTGCCAGCAGTTCCGGGGACAGGGGTTCACCCCTCCACTTT.

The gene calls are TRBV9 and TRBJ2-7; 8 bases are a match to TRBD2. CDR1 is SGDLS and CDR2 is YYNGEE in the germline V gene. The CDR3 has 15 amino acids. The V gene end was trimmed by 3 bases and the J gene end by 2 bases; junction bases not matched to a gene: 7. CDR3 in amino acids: CASSALAGPPYEQYF. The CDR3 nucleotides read TGTGCCAGCAGCGCCCTAGCGGGTCCCCCCTACGAGCAGTACTTC.

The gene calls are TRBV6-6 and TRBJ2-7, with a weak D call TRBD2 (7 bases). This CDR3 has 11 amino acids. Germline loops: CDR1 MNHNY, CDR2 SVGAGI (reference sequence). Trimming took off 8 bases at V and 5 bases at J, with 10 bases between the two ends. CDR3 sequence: CASEGGNEQYF. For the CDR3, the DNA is TGTGCCAGCGAGGGGGGGAACGAGCAGTACTTC.

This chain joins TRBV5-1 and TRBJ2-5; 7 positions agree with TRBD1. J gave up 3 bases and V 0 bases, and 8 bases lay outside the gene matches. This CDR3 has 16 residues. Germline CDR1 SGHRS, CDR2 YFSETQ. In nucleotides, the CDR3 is TGCGCCAGCAGCTTGGCGGTGGACAGGTTCAAAGAGACCCAGTACTTC. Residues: CASSLAVDRFKETQYF. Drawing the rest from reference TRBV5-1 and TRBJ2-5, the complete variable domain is KAGVTQTPRYLIKTRGQQVTLSCSPISGHRSVSWYQQTPGQGLQFLFEYFSETQRNKGNFPGRFSGRQFSNSRSEMNVSTLELGDSALYLCASSLAVDRFKETQYFGPGTRLLVL.

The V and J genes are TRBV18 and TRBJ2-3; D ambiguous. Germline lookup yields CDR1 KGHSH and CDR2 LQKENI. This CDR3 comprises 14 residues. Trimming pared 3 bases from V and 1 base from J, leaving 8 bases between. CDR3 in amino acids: CASSPTQGTDTQYF. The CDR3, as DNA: TGTGCCAGCTCACCCACCCAGGGCACAGATACGCAGTATTTT.

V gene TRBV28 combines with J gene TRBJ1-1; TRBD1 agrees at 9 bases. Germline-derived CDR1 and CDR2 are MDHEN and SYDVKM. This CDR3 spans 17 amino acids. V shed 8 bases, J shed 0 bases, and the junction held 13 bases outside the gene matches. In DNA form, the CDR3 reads TGTGCCAGCTTAACAGGGGGCCTCGTGAGTATGAACACTGAAGCTTTCTTT. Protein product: CASLTGGLVSMNTEAFF.

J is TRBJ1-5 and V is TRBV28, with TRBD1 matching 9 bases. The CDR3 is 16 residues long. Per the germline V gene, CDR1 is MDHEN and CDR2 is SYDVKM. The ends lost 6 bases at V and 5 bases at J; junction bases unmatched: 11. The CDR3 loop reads CASSATDRGSYQPQHF. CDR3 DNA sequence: TGTGCCAGCAGCGCGACGGACAGGGGTTCGTATCAGCCCCAGCATTTT.

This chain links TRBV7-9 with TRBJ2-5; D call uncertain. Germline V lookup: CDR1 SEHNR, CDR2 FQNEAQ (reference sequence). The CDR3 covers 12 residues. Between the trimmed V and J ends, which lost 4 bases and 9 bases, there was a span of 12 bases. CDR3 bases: TGTGCCAGCAGCTGGCAGAAGGCGGCCCAGTACTTC. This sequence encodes CASSWQKAAQYF.

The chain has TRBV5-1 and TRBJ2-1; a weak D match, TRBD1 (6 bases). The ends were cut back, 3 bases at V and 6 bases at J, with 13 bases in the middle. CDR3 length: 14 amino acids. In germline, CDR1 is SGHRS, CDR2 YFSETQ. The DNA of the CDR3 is TGCGCCAGCAGCTCCCGACAGGAACTCAATGAGCAGTTCTTC. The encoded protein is CASSSRQELNEQFF.

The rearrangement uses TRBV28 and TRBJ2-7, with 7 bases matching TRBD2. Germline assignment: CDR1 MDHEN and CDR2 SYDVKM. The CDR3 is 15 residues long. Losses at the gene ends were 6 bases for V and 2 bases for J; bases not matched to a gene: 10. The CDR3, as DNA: TGTGCCAGCAGAGTAGTGCGGGAGCACCCCTACGAGCAGTACTTC. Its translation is CASRVVREHPYEQYF.

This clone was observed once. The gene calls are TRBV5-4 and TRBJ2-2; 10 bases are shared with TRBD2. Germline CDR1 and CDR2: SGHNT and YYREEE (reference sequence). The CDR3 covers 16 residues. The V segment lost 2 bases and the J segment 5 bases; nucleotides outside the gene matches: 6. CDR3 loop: CASSFPSGGSTGELFF. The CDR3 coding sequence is TGTGCCAGCAGCTTCCCTAGCGGGGGCTCTACCGGGGAGCTGTTTTTT.

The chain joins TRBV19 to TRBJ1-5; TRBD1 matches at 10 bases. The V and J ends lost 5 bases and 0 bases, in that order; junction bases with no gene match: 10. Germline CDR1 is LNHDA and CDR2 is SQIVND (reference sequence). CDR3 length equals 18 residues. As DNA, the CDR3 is TGTGCCAGTAGTCCCCGGACAGGGGGTGTGGATAGCAATCAGCCCCAGCATTTT. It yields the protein CASSPRTGGVDSNQPQHF.

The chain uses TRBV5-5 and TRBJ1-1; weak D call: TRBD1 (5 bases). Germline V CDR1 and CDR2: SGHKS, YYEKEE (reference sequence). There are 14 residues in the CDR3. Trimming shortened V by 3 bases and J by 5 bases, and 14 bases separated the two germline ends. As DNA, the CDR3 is TGTGCCAGCAGCTCTGTTGGGGGGAGGACTGAAGCTTTCTTT. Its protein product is CASSSVGGRTEAFF.

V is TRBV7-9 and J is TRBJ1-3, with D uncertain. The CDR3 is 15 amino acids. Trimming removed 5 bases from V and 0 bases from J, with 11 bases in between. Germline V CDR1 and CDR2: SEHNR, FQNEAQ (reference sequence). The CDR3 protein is CASSAPLRSGNTIYF. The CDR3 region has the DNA TGTGCCAGCAGCGCCCCCCTGCGCTCTGGAAACACCATATATTTT.

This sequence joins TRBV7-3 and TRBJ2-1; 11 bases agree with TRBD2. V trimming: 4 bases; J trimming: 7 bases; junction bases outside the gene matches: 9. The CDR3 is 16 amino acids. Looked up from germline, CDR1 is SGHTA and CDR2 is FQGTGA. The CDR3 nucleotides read TGTGCCAGCAGCTCACAACTAGCGGGAGTGGAGAATGAGCAGTTCTTC. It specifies CASSSQLAGVENEQFF.

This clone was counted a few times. The CDR3 DNA reads TGTGCCAGCAGCCATGAGACTAGCGGGACCCCGAACGGGGAGACCCAGTACTTC. Translation: CASSHETSGTPNGETQYF. The genes are TRBV3-1 (or the pseudogene TRBV3-2) and TRBJ2-5; 11 bases agree with TRBD2. From germline, CDR1 is LGHDT and CDR2 YNNKEL (reference sequence). The CDR3 is 18 residues long. After removal of 3 bases from V and 5 bases from J, the junction contained 14 bases not matched to a gene.

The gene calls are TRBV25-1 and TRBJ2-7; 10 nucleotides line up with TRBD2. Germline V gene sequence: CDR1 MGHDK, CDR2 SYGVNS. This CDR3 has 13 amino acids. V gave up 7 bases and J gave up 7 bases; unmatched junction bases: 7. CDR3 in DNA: TGTGCCAGCAAGCGGGAGGGCCTGGGAGAGCAGTACTTC. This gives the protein CASKREGLGEQYF.

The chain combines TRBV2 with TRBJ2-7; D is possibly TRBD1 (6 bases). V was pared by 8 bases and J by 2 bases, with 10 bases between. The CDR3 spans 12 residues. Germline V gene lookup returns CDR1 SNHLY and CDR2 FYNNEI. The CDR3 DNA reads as TGTGCCAGCCGGGGACAAGCCTACGAGCAGTACTTC. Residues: CASRGQAYEQYF. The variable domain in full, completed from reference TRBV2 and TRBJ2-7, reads EPEVTQTPSHQVTQMGQEVILRCVPISNHLYFYWYRQILGQKVEFLVSFYNNEISEKSEIFDDQFSVERPDGSNFTLKIRSTKLEDSAMYFCASRGQAYEQYFGPGTRLTVT.

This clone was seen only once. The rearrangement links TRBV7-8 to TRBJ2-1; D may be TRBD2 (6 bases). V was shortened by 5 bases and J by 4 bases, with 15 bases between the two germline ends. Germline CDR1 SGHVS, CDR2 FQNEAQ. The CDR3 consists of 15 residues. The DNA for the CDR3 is TGTGCCAGCAGCATCCTAGCGCTAGCTTACAATGAGCAGTTCTTC. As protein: CASSILALAYNEQFF.

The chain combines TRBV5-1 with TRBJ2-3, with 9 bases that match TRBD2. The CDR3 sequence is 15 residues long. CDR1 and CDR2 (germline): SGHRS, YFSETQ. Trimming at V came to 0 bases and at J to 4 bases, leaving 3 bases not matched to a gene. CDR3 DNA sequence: TGCGCCAGCAGCTTGGTAGCGGGAGCCCCAGATACGCAGTATTTT. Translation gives CASSLVAGAPDTQYF.

This CDR3 is CASSPTGTGAEQYF. CDR3 in DNA: TGTGCCAGCAGTCCTACCGGGACAGGGGCCGAGCAGTACTTC. The J gene is TRBJ2-7, the V gene TRBV6-5; 10 bases map to TRBD1. V was pared by 5 bases and J by 6 bases, with 7 bases of the junction left unmatched. Germline V gene lookup returns CDR1 MNHEY and CDR2 SVGAGI. CDR3 length: 14 amino acids.

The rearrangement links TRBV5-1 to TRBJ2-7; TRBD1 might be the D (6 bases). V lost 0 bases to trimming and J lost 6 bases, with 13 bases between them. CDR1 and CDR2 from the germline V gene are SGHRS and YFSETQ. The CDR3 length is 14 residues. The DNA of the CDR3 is TGCGCCAGCAGCTTGGCCTTACAGGGTGGCGAGCAGTACTTC. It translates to CASSLALQGGEQYF.